Listed here are 5 T cell receptor beta chains from one sample, sequenced in a study of cytomegalovirus exposure and HLA in healthy donors. Libraries were prepared by immunoSEQ multiplex PCR; TCRdb keeps only in-frame clonotypes and omits some of them. Among approximately 120,000 clones listed, roughly 86% were seen once. Material: PBMCs. Receptors were obtained from a young woman in good health and CMV-seronegative.

The chain carries TRBV30 and TRBJ1-1; TRBD1 is a possible D gene (6 bases). This CDR3 has 13 amino acids. V was clipped by 5 bases and J by 1 base, with 11 bases between them. The germline V gene has CDR1 GTSNPN and CDR2 SVGIG (reference sequence). The CDR3 loop is CAWQGIRNTEAFF. DNA for the CDR3: TGTGCCTGGCAGGGGATTAGGAACACTGAAGCTTTCTTT.

This clone was recorded once. V is TRBV10-2 and J is TRBJ2-1; D perhaps matches TRBD1 (6 bases). CDR3 size: 15 residues. CDR1 and CDR2 (germline): WSHSY, SAAADI. The V end lost 1 base, the J end lost 2 bases, and 9 bases lay between the germline ends. The chain's CDR3 is CASSEFAGAYNEQFF. The CDR3 DNA reads as TGCGCCAGCAGTGAGTTTGCAGGGGCCTACAATGAGCAGTTCTTC.

In its sample, this clone was seen once. The chain has TRBV2 and TRBJ1-1, with D tentatively TRBD1 (6 bases). V lost 10 bases and J 8 bases, leaving 17 bases between the germline ends. Per the germline V gene, CDR1 is SNHLY and CDR2 is FYNNEI. This CDR3 comprises 12 residues. The CDR3 DNA follows: TGTGCCACCGGGGGGCTTGGGACAGAAGCTTTCTTT. Protein sequence: CATGGLGTEAFF.

V gene TRBV27 combines with J gene TRBJ2-7; 11 bases match TRBD2. The CDR3 is 14 amino acids. CDR1 is MNHEY, CDR2 SMNVEV, per germline (reference sequence). Unmatched junction bases numbered 6, after V lost 6 bases and J lost 5 bases. The CDR3 DNA reads TGTGCCAGCAGCTTAACTAGCGGGAGTAACGAGCAGTACTTC. It is translated as CASSLTSGSNEQYF.

The genes are TRBV6-5 and TRBJ2-1, with 7 bases that match TRBD2. Germline trimming cut 6 bases from V and 1 base from J; bases unmatched to any gene: 6. CDR3 length: 15 residues. From germline, CDR1 is MNHEY and CDR2 SVGAGI. CDR3 loop: CASSHGLESYNEQFF. CDR3 nucleotide sequence: TGTGCCAGCAGCCATGGACTAGAGTCCTACAATGAGCAGTTCTTC.